This T cell receptor (beta chain) is drawn from a study of T cells in Graves' hyperthyroidism and ophthalmopathy. Study-wide findings and caveats: Among clonotypes expanded in thyroid above 0.001, most were also found in blood.

As regards this clonotype: Its antigen remains unknown.

Hyperthyroidism in the patients, aged 18 to 65, was newly diagnosed and under 2 months in duration. Diagnosis relied on clinical symptoms, serum thyroxine and TRAb, thyroid ultrasound and orbital computed tomography. Using more than 7.5 ml of fresh peripheral blood, PBMCs were prepared. Amplified TCR beta CDR3 regions derived from RNA transcripts. HTBI primers were the set used in a first-round RT-PCR of the TCR CDR3. TCRdb used MiXCR to reprocess the multiplex PCR reads, holding one entry per CDR3 protein. The data contain about 560,000 distinct CDR3 sequences, 14% of them singletons. The sample taken for sequencing was blood. The TCR was taken from a woman between 40 and 55 years old with Graves' hyperthyroidism.

The CDR3 region is CASSLPETSGYNEQFF. CDR3 sequence (DNA): TGTGCCAGCAGCCTCCCGGAGACTAGCGGGTACAATGAGCAGTTCTTC. V usage is TRBV11-2 and J usage is TRBJ2-1; 10 bases agree with TRBD2. V dropped 5 bases and J dropped 4; count of bases not matched to a gene: 8. Looked up from germline, CDR1 is SGHAT and CDR2 is FQNNGV. This CDR3 has 16 residues.